This TCR beta chain comes out of a study of T-cell memory formation after mild COVID-19. Overall study results and limits: That cross-reactive memory joined was suggested by some responding clones appearing in pre-infection memory.

5'RACE with constant-segment primers built TCRalpha and TCRbeta cDNA libraries with UMIs. A single record per CDR3 protein comes from TCRdb applying MiXCR to the 5' RACE reads. The table has 50,000 or so distinct CDR3 sequences, 9.5% to 15% seen once. V lost 5 bases, J lost 7 bases, and 11 bases stayed unmatched. Germline V gene data show CDR1 as LNHDA and CDR2 as SQIVND (reference sequence). This CDR3 has 15 amino acids. About this clonotype: Its antigen is still unknown.

The J gene is TRBJ2-3, the V gene TRBV19; 8 bases line up with TRBD2. The TCR sequence derives from a man younger than 35 who had mild COVID-19 (a few samples of this study predate the infection). Cell type and time point are not known. What was sequenced was PBMCs or a T cell subset sorted from them (not recorded which). The CDR3 is CASSPPGGAYHTQYF. The CDR3, as DNA: TGTGCCAGTAGTCCCCCGGGAGGGGCGTACCATACGCAGTATTTT.